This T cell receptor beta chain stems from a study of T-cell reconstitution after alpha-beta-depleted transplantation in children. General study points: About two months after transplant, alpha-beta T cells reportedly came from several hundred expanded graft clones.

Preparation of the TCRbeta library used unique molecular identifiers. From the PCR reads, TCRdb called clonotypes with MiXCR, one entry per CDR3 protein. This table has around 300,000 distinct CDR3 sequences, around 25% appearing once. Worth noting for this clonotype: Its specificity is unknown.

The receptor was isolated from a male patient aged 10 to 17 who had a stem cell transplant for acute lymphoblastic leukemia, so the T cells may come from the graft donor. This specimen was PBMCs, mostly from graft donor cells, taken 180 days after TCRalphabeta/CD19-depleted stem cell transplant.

The CDR3 region has the DNA TGTGCCAGCAGCAATCGTCCGGGACTAGCGGGAGTGGTCGGCACAGATACGCAGTATTTT. Residues: CASSNRPGLAGVVGTDTQYF. The chain couples TRBV11-2 to TRBJ2-3, with 14 nucleotides matching TRBD2. J was trimmed by 1 base and V by 5 bases; bases with no gene match: 14. Germline CDR1 is SGHAT and CDR2 is FQNNGV. The CDR3 consists of 20 residues.